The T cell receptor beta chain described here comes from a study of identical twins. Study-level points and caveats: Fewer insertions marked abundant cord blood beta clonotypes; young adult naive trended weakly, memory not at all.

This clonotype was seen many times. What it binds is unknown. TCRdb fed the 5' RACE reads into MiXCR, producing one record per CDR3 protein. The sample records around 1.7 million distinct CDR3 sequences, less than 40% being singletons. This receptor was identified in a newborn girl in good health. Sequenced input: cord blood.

Written as DNA, the CDR3 is TGTGCCAGCAGGACTAGCGGGAGAGAGACCCAGTACTTC. Amino acids: CASRTSGRETQYF. J is TRBJ2-5 and V is TRBV2, with TRBD2 matching over 12 bases. From germline, CDR1 is SNHLY and CDR2 FYNNEI. The V gene end was trimmed by 6 bases and the J gene end by 4 bases; junction bases not matched to a gene: 0. CDR3 length: 13 amino acids.